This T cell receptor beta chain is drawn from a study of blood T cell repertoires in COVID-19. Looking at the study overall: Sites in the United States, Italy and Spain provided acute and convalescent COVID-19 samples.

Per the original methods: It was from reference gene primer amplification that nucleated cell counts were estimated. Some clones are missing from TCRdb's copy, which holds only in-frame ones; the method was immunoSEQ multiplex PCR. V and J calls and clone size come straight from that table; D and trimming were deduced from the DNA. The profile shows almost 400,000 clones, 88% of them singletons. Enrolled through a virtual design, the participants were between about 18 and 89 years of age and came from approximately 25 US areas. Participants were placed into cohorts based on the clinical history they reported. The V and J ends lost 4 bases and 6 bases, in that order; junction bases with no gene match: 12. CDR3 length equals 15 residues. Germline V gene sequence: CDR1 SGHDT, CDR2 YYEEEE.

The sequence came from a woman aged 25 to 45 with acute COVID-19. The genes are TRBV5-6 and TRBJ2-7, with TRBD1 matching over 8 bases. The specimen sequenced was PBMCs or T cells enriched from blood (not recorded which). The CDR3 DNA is TGTGCCAGCAGCAAATACAGACAGGGGATGTTCGAGCAGTACTTC. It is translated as CASSKYRQGMFEQYF. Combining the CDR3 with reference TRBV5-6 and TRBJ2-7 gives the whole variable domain DAGVTQSPTHLIKTRGQQVTLRCSPKSGHDTVSWYQQALGQGPQFIFQYYEEEERQRGNFPDRFSGHQFPNYSSELNVNALLLGDSALYLCASSKYRQGMFEQYFGPGTRLTVT.